This entry describes one T cell receptor (beta chain). The sample belongs to a study of blood T cell repertoires in COVID-19. Study details: COVID-19 samples, acute and convalescent, were from the United States, Italy and Spain.

CDR1 SNHLY and CDR2 FYNNEI come from the germline V gene. This CDR3 has 16 residues. The J segment lost 8 bases and the V segment lost 3 bases, leaving 11 bases of the junction unmatched. The assay was immunoSEQ multiplex PCR, and TCRdb's table has in-frame clones only and misses some. Among roughly 40,000 clones, about 80% were seen once, and the ten largest hold under 9%. The V call is TRBV2, the J call TRBJ2-1; TRBD2 agrees at 9 bases. The receptor was derived from a man aged 65-85 years with active or convalescent COVID-19. Material: peripheral blood. The CDR3 is CASSEILLAGRDEQFF. CDR3 sequence (DNA): TGTGCCAGCAGTGAGATTCTCCTAGCGGGGAGGGATGAGCAGTTCTTC.